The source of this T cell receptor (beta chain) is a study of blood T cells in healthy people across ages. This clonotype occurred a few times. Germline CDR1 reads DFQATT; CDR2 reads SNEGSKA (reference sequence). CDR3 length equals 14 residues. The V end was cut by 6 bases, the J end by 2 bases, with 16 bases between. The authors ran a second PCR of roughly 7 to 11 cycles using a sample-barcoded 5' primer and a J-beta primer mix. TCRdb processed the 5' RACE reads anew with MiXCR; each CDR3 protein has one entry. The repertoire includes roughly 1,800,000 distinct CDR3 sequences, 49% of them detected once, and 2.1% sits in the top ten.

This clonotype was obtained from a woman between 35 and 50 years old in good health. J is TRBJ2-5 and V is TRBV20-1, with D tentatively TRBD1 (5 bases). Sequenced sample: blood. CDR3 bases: TGCAGTGCCGAAGCAGGGATAGTTCAAGAGACCCAGTACTTC. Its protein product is CSAEAGIVQETQYF.